This T cell receptor beta chain stems from a study of blood T cell repertoires in COVID-19. V lost 5 bases and J lost 5; bases outside the gene matches: 25. The germline V gene encodes CDR1 MNHNY and CDR2 SVGAGI (reference sequence). The CDR3 has 20 residues. Here immunoSEQ multiplex PCR was the method, and the copy in TCRdb shows in-frame clones only, minus some. The sample records tens of thousands of clones, 82% being singletons. The material sequenced was peripheral blood. The V gene is TRBV6-6, the J gene TRBJ2-5; 8 bases line up with TRBD2. This TCR was recovered from a human donor in a cohort sampled during active COVID-19. The CDR3 sequence is CASSLPGLALIKSLGETQYF. Here the CDR3 DNA reads TGTGCCAGCAGTCTCCCTGGACTAGCTTTAATAAAATCCCTAGGGGAGACCCAGTACTTC.